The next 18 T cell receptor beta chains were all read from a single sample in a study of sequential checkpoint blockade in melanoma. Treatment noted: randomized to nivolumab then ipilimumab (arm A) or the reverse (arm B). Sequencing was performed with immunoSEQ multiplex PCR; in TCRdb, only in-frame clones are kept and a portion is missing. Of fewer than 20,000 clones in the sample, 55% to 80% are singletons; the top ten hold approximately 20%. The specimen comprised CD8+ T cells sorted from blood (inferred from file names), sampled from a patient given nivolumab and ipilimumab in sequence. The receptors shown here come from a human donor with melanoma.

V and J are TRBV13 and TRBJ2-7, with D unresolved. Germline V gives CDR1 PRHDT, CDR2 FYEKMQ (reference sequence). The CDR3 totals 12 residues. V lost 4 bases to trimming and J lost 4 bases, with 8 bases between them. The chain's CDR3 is CASSYSGYEQYF. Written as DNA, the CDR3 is TGTGCCAGCAGCTACTCCGGTTACGAGCAGTACTTC.

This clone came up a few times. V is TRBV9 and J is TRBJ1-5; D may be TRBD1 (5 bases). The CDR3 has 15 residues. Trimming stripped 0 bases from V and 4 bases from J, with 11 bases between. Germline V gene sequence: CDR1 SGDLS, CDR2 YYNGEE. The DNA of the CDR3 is TGTGCCAGCAGCGTAGGTCAGGGCACTAATCAGCCCCAGCATTTT. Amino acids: CASSVGQGTNQPQHF.

Here the CDR3 reads CASSQGTGGFNEQFF. The CDR3 DNA reads TGCGCCAGCAGCCAAGGGACAGGGGGTTTCAATGAGCAGTTCTTC. V gene TRBV4-1 combines with J gene TRBJ2-1; 10 nucleotides line up with TRBD1. The CDR3 covers 15 residues. V lost 1 base and J lost 6; bases outside the gene matches: 3. The germline gives CDR1 MGHRA, CDR2 YSYEKL.

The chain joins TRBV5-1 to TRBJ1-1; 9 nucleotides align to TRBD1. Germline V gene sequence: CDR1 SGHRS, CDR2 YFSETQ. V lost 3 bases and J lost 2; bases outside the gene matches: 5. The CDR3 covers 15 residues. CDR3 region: CASSSRQGVNTEAFF. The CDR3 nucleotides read TGCGCCAGCAGCTCCCGACAGGGGGTAAACACTGAAGCTTTCTTT.

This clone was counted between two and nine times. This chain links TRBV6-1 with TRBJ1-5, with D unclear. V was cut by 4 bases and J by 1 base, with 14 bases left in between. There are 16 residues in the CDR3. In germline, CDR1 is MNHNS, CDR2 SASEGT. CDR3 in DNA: TGTGCCAGCAGTGGCCGTAGACTACTGAGCAATCAGCCCCAGCATTTT. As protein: CASSGRRLLSNQPQHF.

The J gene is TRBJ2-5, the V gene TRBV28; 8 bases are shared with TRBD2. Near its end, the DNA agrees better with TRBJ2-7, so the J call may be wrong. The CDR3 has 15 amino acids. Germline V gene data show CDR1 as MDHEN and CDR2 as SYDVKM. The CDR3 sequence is CASSLPSGGTYEQYF. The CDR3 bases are TGTGCCAGCAGTTTACCCAGCGGGGGTACCTACGAGCAGTACTTC.

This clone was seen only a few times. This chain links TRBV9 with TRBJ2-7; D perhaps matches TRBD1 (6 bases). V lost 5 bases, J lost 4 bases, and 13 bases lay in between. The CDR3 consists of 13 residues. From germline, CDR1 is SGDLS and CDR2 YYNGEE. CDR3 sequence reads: CASSAGTLYEQYF. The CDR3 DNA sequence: TGTGCCAGCAGTGCCGGGACACTTTACGAGCAGTACTTC.

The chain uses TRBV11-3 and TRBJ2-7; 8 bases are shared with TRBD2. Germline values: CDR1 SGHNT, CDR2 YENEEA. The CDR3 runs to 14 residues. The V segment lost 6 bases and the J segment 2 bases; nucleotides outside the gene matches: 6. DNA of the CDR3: TGTGCCAGCAGTCGGGGGGGCCCGGCCTACGAGCAGTACTTC. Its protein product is CASSRGGPAYEQYF.

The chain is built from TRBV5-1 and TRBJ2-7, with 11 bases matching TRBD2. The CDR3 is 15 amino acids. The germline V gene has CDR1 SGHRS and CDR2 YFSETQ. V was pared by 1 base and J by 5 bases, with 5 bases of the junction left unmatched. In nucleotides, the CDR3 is TGCGCCAGCAGCTTGAGTACTAGCGGGAGTAACGAGCAGTACTTC. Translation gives CASSLSTSGSNEQYF.

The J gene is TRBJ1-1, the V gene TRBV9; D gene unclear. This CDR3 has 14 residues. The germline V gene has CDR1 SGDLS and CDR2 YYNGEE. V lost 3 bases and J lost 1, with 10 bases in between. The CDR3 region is CASSGKARNTEAFF. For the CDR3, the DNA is TGTGCCAGCAGCGGAAAAGCAAGGAACACTGAAGCTTTCTTT.

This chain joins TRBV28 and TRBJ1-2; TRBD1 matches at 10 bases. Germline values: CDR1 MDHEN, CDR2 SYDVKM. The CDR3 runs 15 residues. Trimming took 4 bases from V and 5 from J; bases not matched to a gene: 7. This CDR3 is CASSSETGGGYGYTF. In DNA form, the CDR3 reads TGTGCCAGCAGTTCCGAGACAGGGGGCGGGTATGGCTACACCTTC.

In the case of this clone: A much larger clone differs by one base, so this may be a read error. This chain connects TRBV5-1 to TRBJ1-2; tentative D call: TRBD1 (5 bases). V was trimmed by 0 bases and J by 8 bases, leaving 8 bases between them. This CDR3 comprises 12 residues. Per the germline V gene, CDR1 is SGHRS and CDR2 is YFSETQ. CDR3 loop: CASSLVGVGYTF. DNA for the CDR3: TGCGCCAGCAGCTTGGTAGGGGTCGGCTACACCTTC. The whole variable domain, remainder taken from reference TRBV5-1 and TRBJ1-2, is KAGVTQTPRYLIKTRGQQVTLSCSPISGHRSVSWYQQTPGQGLQFLFEYFSETQRNKGNFPGRFSGRQFSNSRSEMNVSTLELGDSALYLCASSLVGVGYTFGSGTRLTVV.

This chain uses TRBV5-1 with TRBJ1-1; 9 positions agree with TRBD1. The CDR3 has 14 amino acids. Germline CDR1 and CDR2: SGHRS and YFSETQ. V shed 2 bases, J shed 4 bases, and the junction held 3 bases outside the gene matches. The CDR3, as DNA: TGCGCCAGCAGCTTAGGGACAGGGACCACTGAAGCTTTCTTT. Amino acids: CASSLGTGTTEAFF.

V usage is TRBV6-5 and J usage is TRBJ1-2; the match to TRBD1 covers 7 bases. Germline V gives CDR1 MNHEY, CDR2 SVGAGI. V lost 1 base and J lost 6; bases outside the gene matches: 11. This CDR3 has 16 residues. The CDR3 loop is CASSYFRGVGFDGYTF. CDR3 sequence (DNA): TGTGCCAGCAGTTACTTCAGGGGGGTCGGTTTTGATGGCTACACCTTC.

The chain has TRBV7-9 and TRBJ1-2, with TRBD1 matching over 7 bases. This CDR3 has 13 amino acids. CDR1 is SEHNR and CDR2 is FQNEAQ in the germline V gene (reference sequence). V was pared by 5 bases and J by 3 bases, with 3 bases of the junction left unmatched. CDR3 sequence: CASSHDRDYGYTF. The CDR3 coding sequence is TGTGCCAGCAGCCACGACAGGGACTATGGCTACACCTTC.

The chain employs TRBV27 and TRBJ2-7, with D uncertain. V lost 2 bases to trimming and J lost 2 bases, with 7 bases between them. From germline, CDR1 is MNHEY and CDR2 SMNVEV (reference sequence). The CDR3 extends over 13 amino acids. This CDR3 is CASSLNFPYEQYF. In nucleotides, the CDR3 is TGTGCCAGCAGTTTAAACTTTCCCTACGAGCAGTACTTC.

The CDR3 sequence: CASSVAASGGYEQYF. CDR3 DNA: TGTGCCAGCAGCGTAGCGGCTAGCGGGGGTTACGAGCAGTACTTC. This chain uses TRBV9 with TRBJ2-7, with 10 bases identical to TRBD2. This CDR3 has 15 residues. Germline V gene lookup returns CDR1 SGDLS and CDR2 YYNGEE. The J segment lost 4 bases and the V segment lost 0 bases, leaving 4 bases of the junction unmatched.

For the CDR3, the DNA is TGTGCCAGCAGCTCCAGCTCCTACGAGCAGTACTTC. This translates into CASSSSSYEQYF. The V gene is TRBV13, the J gene TRBJ2-7; D is unclear. Per the germline V gene, CDR1 is PRHDT and CDR2 is FYEKMQ (reference sequence). Trimming took off 4 bases at V and 0 bases at J, with 4 bases between the two ends. This CDR3 has 12 amino acids. Full variable domain (rest looked up from reference TRBV13 and TRBJ2-7): AAGVIQSPRHLIKEKRETATLKCYPIPRHDTVYWYQQGPGQDPQFLISFYEKMQSDKGSIPDRFSAQQFSDYHSELNMSSLELGDSALYFCASSSSSYEQYFGPGTRLTVT.